These 3 T cell receptor beta chains were all obtained from the same sample, sequenced in a study of OX40 agonist ivuxolimab in advanced cancers. Sequencing was performed with immunoSEQ multiplex PCR; in TCRdb, only in-frame clones are kept and a portion is missing. Of about 94,000 clones listed, around 87% are singletons. The sample was CD4+ or CD8+ T cells sorted from blood, taken in a trial of the OX40 agonist ivuxolimab. These receptors were taken from an adult with an advanced solid tumor such as melanoma, head and neck, liver or kidney cancer.

The rearrangement links TRBV5-1 to TRBJ1-1, with no clear D. Trimming cost V 1 base and J 7 bases, with 11 bases left between them. This CDR3 is 13 amino acids long. CDR1 is SGHRS and CDR2 is YFSETQ in the germline V gene. The CDR3 loop is CASSLIGPLEAFF. The DNA for the CDR3 is TGCGCCAGCAGCTTGATTGGGCCACTTGAAGCTTTCTTT.

The V call is TRBV5-1, the J call TRBJ2-2; D may be TRBD2 (5 bases). Trimming stripped 3 bases from V and 5 bases from J, with 8 bases between. The germline V gene encodes CDR1 SGHRS and CDR2 YFSETQ. There are 13 residues in the CDR3. The CDR3 DNA follows: TGCGCCAGCAGCTCCCCGGGGACCGGGGAGCTGTTTTTT. Protein sequence: CASSSPGTGELFF.

The chain recombines TRBV15 with TRBJ2-7; D gene unclear. The CDR3 totals 15 residues. CDR1 LNHNV and CDR2 YYDKDF come from the germline V gene (reference sequence). V lost 0 bases to trimming and J lost 0 bases, with 9 bases between them. The CDR3 region has the DNA TGTGCCACCAGCAGAGAAGTCGCGAGCTCCTACGAGCAGTACTTC. As protein: CATSREVASSYEQYF.